The 9 T cell receptor beta chains in this list originate from one sample, sequenced in a study of OX40 agonist ivuxolimab in advanced cancers. Library prep was done by the immunoSEQ multiplex PCR assay. Not all clones reach the TCRdb copy of this immuneACCESS table, which keeps in-frame sequences only. Checked studies attribute under half of the gap to unresolved V genes and leave the rest unexplained. The sample table lists tens of thousands of clones, 89% of them with a count of one. The top ten clonotypes cover approximately 12% of the sample. The specimen comprised CD4+ or CD8+ T cells sorted from blood, sampled in a trial of the OX40 agonist ivuxolimab. Receptor source: an adult with an advanced solid tumor such as melanoma, head and neck, liver or kidney cancer.

The chain employs TRBV27 and TRBJ2-3; 9 bases are a match to TRBD2. Trimming took 6 bases from V and 9 from J; bases not matched to a gene: 10. The CDR3 has 14 amino acids. The germline V gene encodes CDR1 MNHEY and CDR2 SMNVEV (reference sequence). The CDR3, as DNA: TGTGCCAGCAGACTAGGCGGGGGGGCCGACACGCAGTATTTT. It is translated as CASRLGGGADTQYF.

The chain recombines TRBV13 with TRBJ2-7; D tentatively reads TRBD1 or TRBD2 (5 bases each). The CDR3 has 16 residues. Germline V gene lookup returns CDR1 PRHDT and CDR2 FYEKMQ (reference sequence). The germline V and J ends were trimmed by 0 bases and 1 base, with 13 bases remaining between them. For the CDR3, the DNA is TGTGCCAGCAGCTTAGGCCGGCAGGGAGTATCCTACGAGCAGTACTTC. It translates to CASSLGRQGVSYEQYF.

The genes are TRBV5-1 and TRBJ2-7; TRBD1 is a possible D gene (6 bases). Trimming left V 0 bases short and J 4 bases short, with 8 bases between. In germline, CDR1 is SGHRS, CDR2 YFSETQ. The CDR3 runs 13 residues. Written as DNA, the CDR3 is TGCGCCAGCAGCTTGGGGACAGATTACGAGCAGTACTTC. This encodes CASSLGTDYEQYF.

The chain joins TRBV7-9 to TRBJ2-7, with TRBD1 identical over 10 bases. Per the germline V gene, CDR1 is SEHNR and CDR2 is FQNEAQ (reference sequence). J gave up 1 base and V 4 bases, and 7 bases lay outside the gene matches. The CDR3 loop spans 16 amino acids. This CDR3 reads CASSSLGQGISYEQYF. For the CDR3, the DNA is TGTGCCAGCAGCTCCTTGGGACAGGGGATTTCCTACGAGCAGTACTTC.

The chain has TRBV7-9 and TRBJ2-2; D unresolved. The CDR3 has 17 amino acids. Germline loops: CDR1 SEHNR, CDR2 FQNEAQ (reference sequence). V lost 5 bases and J lost 4, with 20 bases in between. The CDR3 reads CASSPRPVGLVTGELFF. CDR3 nucleotide sequence: TGTGCCAGCAGCCCTCGACCCGTGGGTCTCGTCACCGGGGAGCTGTTTTTT.

The chain links TRBV6-6 to TRBJ1-2, with TRBD1 matching over 7 bases. Germline V gene data show CDR1 as MNHNY and CDR2 as SVGAGI (reference sequence). This CDR3 comprises 13 residues. The trim removed 4 bases at V and 6 bases at J, leaving 5 bases unmatched. CDR3 sequence reads: CASSLQGRNGYTF. The CDR3 DNA reads as TGTGCCAGCAGTTTACAGGGGAGGAATGGCTACACCTTC.

V and J are TRBV7-3 and TRBJ2-1; D unclear. V gave up 2 bases and J gave up 2 bases, with 10 bases separating them. Germline V gene data show CDR1 as SGHTA and CDR2 as FQGTGA. This CDR3 is 15 amino acids long. The CDR3 region has the DNA TGTGCCAGCAGCTTAGGTCAGGTCGCCTACAATGAGCAGTTCTTC. It yields the protein CASSLGQVAYNEQFF. Variable domain in full (rest from reference TRBV7-3 and TRBJ2-1): GAGVSQTPSNKVTEKGKYVELRCDPISGHTALYWYRQSLGQGPEFLIYFQGTGAADDSGLPNDRFFAVRPEGSVSTLKIQRTERGDSAVYLCASSLGQVAYNEQFFGPGTRLTVL.

The gene calls are TRBV4-3 and TRBJ2-7; 9 positions match TRBD2. V was clipped by 1 base and J by 7 bases; unmatched bases: 14. The CDR3 runs 17 residues. CDR1 is LGHNA, CDR2 YSLEER, per germline. The DNA for the CDR3 is TGCGCCAGCAGCCAAGTAACCCTAGCGGGGTTTGAGGGTGAGCAGTACTTC. Its translation: CASSQVTLAGFEGEQYF.

This clone was counted between two and nine times. CDR3 DNA: TGTGCCAGCAGCCCAACAGGGGAGCGGGCCGGGGAGCTGTTTTTT. As protein: CASSPTGERAGELFF. This chain links TRBV7-9 with TRBJ2-2; possible D gene TRBD1, 7 bases. The CDR3 is made up of 15 amino acids. Germline V gene sequence: CDR1 SEHNR, CDR2 FQNEAQ (reference sequence). The germline V and J ends were trimmed by 5 bases and 6 bases, with 16 bases remaining between them.